This T cell receptor (beta chain) was recovered during a study of cytomegalovirus exposure and HLA in healthy donors. Study outcomes and limitations: What was likely a sequencing artifact was a cluster of highly shared sequence variants.

In germline, CDR1 is KGHSH, CDR2 LQKENI. Trimming left V 6 bases short and J 3 bases short, with 20 bases between. The CDR3 spans 16 residues. This clone was seen only once. Its antigen is still unknown. Amplification used 60 Vbeta primers and 13 Jbeta primers. Using immunoSEQ multiplex PCR, the repertoire was profiled, and TCRdb retains in-frame clones only, with some absent. The sample records roughly 200,000 clones, about 80% being singletons. Sequencing was done on a sample of PBMCs. V usage is TRBV18 and J usage is TRBJ1-2, with D tentatively TRBD1 (5 bases). The clonotype comes from a woman in her thirties or forties in good health and CMV-seronegative. The chain's CDR3 is CASSPPSREVDYGYTF. CDR3 nucleotide sequence: TGTGCCAGCTCTCCTCCCTCCAGGGAGGTTGACTATGGCTACACCTTC.